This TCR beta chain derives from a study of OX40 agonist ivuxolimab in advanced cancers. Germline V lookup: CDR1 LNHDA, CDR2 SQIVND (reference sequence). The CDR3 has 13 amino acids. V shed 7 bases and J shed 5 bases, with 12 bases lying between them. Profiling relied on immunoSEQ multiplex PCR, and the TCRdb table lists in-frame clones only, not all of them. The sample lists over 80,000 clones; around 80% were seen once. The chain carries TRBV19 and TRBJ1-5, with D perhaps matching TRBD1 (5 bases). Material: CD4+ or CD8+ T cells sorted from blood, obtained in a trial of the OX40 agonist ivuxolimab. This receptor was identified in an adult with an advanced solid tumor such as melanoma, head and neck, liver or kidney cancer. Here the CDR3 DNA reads TGTGCCAGTACATTTGGGGGGGATCAGCCCCAGCATTTT. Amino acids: CASTFGGDQPQHF.